The 30 T cell receptor beta chains given below trace back to one sample, sequenced in a study of CD8 T cells in ankylosing spondylitis. Points from the study as a whole: A TCR beta motif made of about eight highly homologous variants seemed typical of ankylosing spondylitis blood.

One entry per CDR3 protein, called by TCRdb with MiXCR from the 5' RACE reads. The sample has approximately 400,000 distinct CDR3 sequences, over 15% seen once. Antigens of these TCRs are unknown. Sequenced: blood, either unsorted or a sorted T cell fraction (not recorded which). The receptors come from a male donor with ankylosing spondylitis.

This clonotype came up a few times. The gene calls are TRBV3-1 and TRBJ2-1; 8 positions agree with TRBD2. The CDR3 contains 15 residues. The germline CDR1 and CDR2 sequences are LGHDT and YNNKEL (reference sequence). The CDR3 protein is CISSKRERSYNEQFF. The CDR3 bases are TGTATCAGCAGCAAGCGGGAGAGATCCTACAATGAGCAGTTCTTC.

This clonotype came up many times. The chain couples TRBV5-1 to TRBJ2-1; D assignment may be TRBD1 or TRBD2 (5 bases each). CDR1 SGHRS and CDR2 YFSETQ come from the germline V gene. Trimming took 6 bases from V and 2 from J, leaving 18 bases between them. The CDR3 spans 16 residues. The CDR3 here is CASTSSAGAAYNEQFF. CDR3 bases: TGCGCCAGCACTTCGTCGGCCGGGGCGGCCTACAATGAGCAGTTCTTC.

Here the CDR3 DNA reads TGTGCCAGCAGCTTACGACTTTCCAACTATGGCTACACCTTC. Translation: CASSLRLSNYGYTF. The chain couples TRBV11-2 to TRBJ1-2; the D is unclear. V was trimmed by 2 bases and J by 2 bases, leaving 9 bases between them. Germline CDR1 is SGHAT and CDR2 is FQNNGV. This CDR3 region has 14 residues.

CDR3 DNA sequence: TGCGCCAGCAGCCTTTCGGAACAGCTGAACACTGAAGCTTTCTTT. This encodes CASSLSEQLNTEAFF. The V gene is TRBV5-1, the J gene TRBJ1-1, with D uncertain. CDR3 length: 15 residues. V was clipped by 4 bases and J by 0 bases, with 13 bases between them. CDR1 and CDR2 from the germline V gene are SGHRS and YFSETQ.

The rearrangement uses TRBV29-1 and TRBJ1-2; a weak D match, TRBD1 (6 bases). This CDR3 is built from 14 residues. Germline V CDR1 and CDR2: SQVTM, ANQGSEA. Trimming removed 1 base at V and 7 bases at J, with 16 bases between. The CDR3 protein is CSVEAAGGGRGYTF. CDR3 sequence (DNA): TGCAGCGTTGAAGCGGCGGGAGGGGGTCGTGGCTACACCTTC.

V and J are TRBV19 and TRBJ1-5, with no clear D. V lost 5 bases and J lost 6, with 14 bases in between. Germline lookup yields CDR1 LNHDA and CDR2 SQIVND (reference sequence). The CDR3 is 14 residues long. CDR3 in DNA: TGTGCCAGTAGTCCCTCCCCCGGGCGTCAGCCCCAGCATTTT. This gives the protein CASSPSPGRQPQHF.

The chain is built from TRBV20-1 and TRBJ2-7; D is unresolved. CDR3 size: 14 residues. Trimming shortened V by 0 bases and J by 4 bases, and 13 bases separated the two germline ends. The V gene's germline CDR1 is DFQATT and CDR2 SNEGSKA (reference sequence). CDR3 amino acids: CSARDPQTAYEQYF. Written as DNA, the CDR3 is TGCAGTGCTAGAGACCCCCAAACAGCGTACGAGCAGTACTTC.

This clonotype was seen many times. The V call is TRBV12-3 or TRBV12-4, the J call TRBJ1-3, with TRBD1 identical over 9 bases. The J segment lost 4 bases and the V segment lost 6 bases, leaving 7 bases of the junction unmatched. The CDR3 length is 15 residues. The CDR3 region is CASRIQGAQGNTIYF. Here the CDR3 DNA reads TGTGCCAGCAGAATACAGGGGGCGCAGGGAAACACCATATATTTT.

Only one count was recorded for this clonotype. V usage is TRBV7-2 and J usage is TRBJ1-6, with D tentatively TRBD1 (6 bases). Germline V lookup: CDR1 SGHTA, CDR2 FQGNSA. The CDR3 covers 15 residues. V was clipped by 0 bases and J by 8 bases, with 11 bases between them. The CDR3 spells CASSLARQGYSPLHF. DNA of the CDR3: TGTGCCAGCAGCTTAGCTAGGCAGGGGTATTCACCCCTCCACTTT.

This clonotype was observed a handful of times. The chain joins TRBV3-1 to TRBJ2-3, with D tentatively TRBD2 (6 bases). The CDR3 sequence is 15 residues long. Deletions cut 3 bases from V and 7 bases from J, with 17 bases between. In germline, CDR1 is LGHDT, CDR2 YNNKEL (reference sequence). The CDR3 DNA sequence: TGTGCCAGCAGCCAGAAGACTAGATCAGCATATACGCAGTATTTT. Translated: CASSQKTRSAYTQYF.

This clonotype showed up many times. The CDR3 region is CATSDPGTYEQYF. CDR3 in DNA: TGTGCCACCAGTGATCCAGGGACCTACGAGCAGTACTTC. V is TRBV24-1 and J is TRBJ2-7; a weak D match, TRBD1 (5 bases). Trimming cost V 3 bases and J 2 bases, with 7 bases left between them. The CDR3 sequence is 13 residues long. The germline CDR1 and CDR2 sequences are KGHDR and SFDVKD.

The chain links TRBV5-1 to TRBJ2-3, with 10 positions matching TRBD2. Per germline, CDR1 SGHRS and CDR2 YFSETQ. Trimming at V came to 4 bases and at J to 5 bases, leaving 4 bases not matched to a gene. The CDR3 covers 14 residues. In DNA, the CDR3 is TGCGCCAGCAGCCCATTAGCGGGAGGAGATACGCAGTATTTT. Encoded protein: CASSPLAGGDTQYF.

The chain recombines TRBV20-1 with TRBJ2-7; 7 bases match TRBD2. Germline CDR1 DFQATT, CDR2 SNEGSKA (reference sequence). The CDR3 is made up of 13 amino acids. With 5 bases clipped from V and 4 bases from J, the junction kept 8 bases outside the gene matches. CDR3 loop: CSAPKPAGYEQYF. Here the CDR3 DNA reads TGCAGTGCTCCCAAACCAGCGGGGTACGAGCAGTACTTC.

There are a few counts of this clonotype. V is TRBV19 and J is TRBJ1-1, with 9 bases that match TRBD1. This CDR3 region has 16 residues. With 8 bases clipped from V and 5 bases from J, the junction kept 15 bases outside the gene matches. Germline loops: CDR1 LNHDA, CDR2 SQIVND (reference sequence). CDR3 bases: TGTGCCAGTCTCCCCGGACAGGGGAGAGCGGATACTGAAGCTTTCTTT. It translates to CASLPGQGRADTEAFF.

The rearrangement links TRBV6-1 to TRBJ2-3; 10 bases are a match to TRBD1. V was pared by 6 bases and J by 5 bases, with 2 bases of the junction left unmatched. The germline gives CDR1 MNHNS, CDR2 SASEGT. This CDR3 is 13 amino acids long. For the CDR3, the DNA is TGTGCCAGCAGAAGGACAGGGGGAGATACGCAGTATTTT. Residues: CASRRTGGDTQYF.

The V and J genes are TRBV30 and TRBJ2-1, with TRBD2 identical over 10 bases. The CDR3 spans 15 residues. The J segment lost 8 bases and the V segment lost 0 bases, leaving 7 bases of the junction unmatched. In germline, CDR1 is GTSNPN, CDR2 SVGIG (reference sequence). CDR3 sequence: CAWSVTSGGAYEQFF. The CDR3, as DNA: TGTGCCTGGAGTGTAACAAGCGGGGGGGCGTATGAGCAGTTCTTC.

This clonotype was counted a few times. This chain joins TRBV13 and TRBJ2-5; 8 bases line up with TRBD2. The V segment lost 7 bases and the J segment 6 bases; nucleotides outside the gene matches: 10. The CDR3 is made up of 14 amino acids. Germline CDR1 reads PRHDT; CDR2 reads FYEKMQ (reference sequence). CDR3 DNA sequence: TGTGCCAGCACCATCTCGGGGGGGCCGAAGACCCAGTACTTC. It yields the protein CASTISGGPKTQYF.

This clonotype was counted between two and nine times. The gene calls are TRBV18 and TRBJ2-5, with D possibly being TRBD2 (5 bases). Germline CDR1 KGHSH, CDR2 LQKENI. The CDR3 loop spans 14 amino acids. With 3 bases removed from V and 0 bases from J, the gap between germline ends came to 8 bases. The CDR3 sequence: CASSPPTNQETQYF. CDR3 coding DNA: TGTGCCAGCTCACCGCCGACTAACCAAGAGACCCAGTACTTC.

There are a few counts of this clonotype. The chain is built from TRBV6-5 and TRBJ1-2; 7 bases map to TRBD1. V shed 2 bases and J 10 bases; nucleotides not matched to a gene: 4. CDR1 is MNHEY, CDR2 SVGAGI, per germline. This CDR3 has 12 amino acids. CDR3 loop: CASSYEGAVYTF. DNA of the CDR3: TGTGCCAGCAGTTACGAGGGGGCTGTCTACACCTTC.

This clonotype was observed many times. The J gene is TRBJ2-2, the V gene TRBV24-1; D is unclear. The V and J ends lost 5 bases and 7 bases respectively, with 10 bases between them. This CDR3 contains 13 residues. The germline V gene has CDR1 KGHDR and CDR2 SFDVKD. This chain's CDR3 is CATSASGIGELFF. CDR3 nucleotide sequence: TGTGCCACCAGTGCCTCAGGAATCGGGGAGCTGTTTTTT.

Only a few counts were recorded for this clonotype. V and J are TRBV12-3 or TRBV12-4 and TRBJ1-2; no clear D. The CDR3 spans 13 residues. Trimming removed 2 bases at V and 0 bases at J, with 4 bases between. This CDR3 is CASSLFTNYGYTF. CDR3 bases: TGTGCCAGCAGTTTATTTACTAACTATGGCTACACCTTC.

This clonotype was seen at least ten times. This chain connects TRBV20-1 to TRBJ1-6; TRBD1 aligns across 11 bases. CDR1 and CDR2 from the germline V gene are DFQATT and SNEGSKA (reference sequence). The CDR3 has 15 residues. Trimming cost V 1 base and J 4 bases; bases outside gene matches: 0. The CDR3, as DNA: TGCAGTGCTAGAGGGGACAGGGGGTATAATTCACCCCTCCACTTT. This translates into CSARGDRGYNSPLHF.

This clonotype has a count of ten or more. The chain carries TRBV3-1 and TRBJ1-2, with a tentative D call TRBD1 (5 bases). Trimming left V 4 bases short and J 3 bases short, with 21 bases between. Germline values: CDR1 LGHDT, CDR2 YNNKEL (reference sequence). This CDR3 comprises 17 residues. The CDR3 loop is CASSLPGSGAGDYGYTF. The CDR3 DNA reads as TGTGCCAGCAGCCTTCCGGGCTCCGGTGCGGGGGACTATGGCTACACCTTC.

The chain employs TRBV11-3 and TRBJ2-2; 10 bases fit TRBD2. The germline V gene encodes CDR1 SGHNT and CDR2 YENEEA. V shed 5 bases and J 5 bases; nucleotides not matched to a gene: 8. This CDR3 is 16 amino acids long. The chain's CDR3 is CASSMGLAKRTGELFF. The CDR3, as DNA: TGTGCCAGCAGCATGGGACTAGCGAAGAGAACCGGGGAGCTGTTTTTT.

The V call is TRBV12-3 or TRBV12-4, the J call TRBJ2-7; TRBD1 matches 10 bases. J gave up 4 bases and V 6 bases, and 12 bases lay outside the gene matches. This CDR3 contains 16 residues. CDR3 coding DNA: TGTGCCAGCAGCCCCCCTCCGGGACAGGGGAGATACGAGCAGTACTTC. This codes for CASSPPPGQGRYEQYF.

This clonotype appeared a few times. CDR3 residues: CASSRYRGQSNTEAFF. Here the CDR3 DNA reads TGTGCCAGCAGCCGGTACAGGGGGCAATCGAACACTGAAGCTTTCTTT. The chain couples TRBV3-1 to TRBJ1-1; 9 positions agree with TRBD1. Germline V gene lookup returns CDR1 LGHDT and CDR2 YNNKEL (reference sequence). This CDR3 has 16 amino acids. V lost 4 bases and J lost 1; bases outside the gene matches: 7.

The chain carries TRBV6-2 or TRBV6-3 and TRBJ1-1, with a weak D call TRBD1 (6 bases). The CDR3 length is 14 residues. V was shortened by 7 bases and J by 4 bases, with 16 bases between the two germline ends. Germline CDR1 is MNHEY and CDR2 is SVGEGT. The CDR3: CASKGGVGRTEAFF. In DNA form, the CDR3 reads TGTGCCAGCAAGGGGGGCGTTGGTCGCACTGAAGCTTTCTTT.

A single count supports this clonotype. The germline gene is not matched at one end of the junction; a read error may be the cause. The chain combines TRBV6-5 with TRBJ2-5, with D possibly matching TRBD2 (6 bases). Germline CDR1 is MNHEY and CDR2 is SVGAGI. The CDR3 is 18 amino acids. In nucleotides, the CDR3 is TGTCCCAGCAGTTACTCGATTCGCTCGCCTAGCGCGCGGGAGACCCAGTACTTC. Its translation: CPSSYSIRSPSARETQYF.

This clonotype was picked up many times. The rearrangement links TRBV5-1 to TRBJ2-1; D possibly corresponds to TRBD1 (6 bases). Germline CDR1 and CDR2: SGHRS and YFSETQ. The CDR3 contains 15 residues. V lost 4 bases and J lost 0, with 11 bases in between. DNA of the CDR3: TGCGCCAGCAGCCCGGGACAAGTCTCCTACAATGAGCAGTTCTTC. Protein product: CASSPGQVSYNEQFF.

The chain recombines TRBV10-3 with TRBJ2-1, with TRBD2 matching 9 bases. Germline trimming cut 10 bases from V and 8 bases from J; bases unmatched to any gene: 9. Germline CDR1 and CDR2: ENHRY and SYGVKD. CDR3 length: 13 residues. CDR3 DNA: TGTGCCACGGGGACTAGCCAATTCGATGAGCAGTTCTTC. It translates to CATGTSQFDEQFF.